This T cell receptor (beta chain) came from a study of blood T cell repertoires in COVID-19. Looking at the study overall: Italy, Spain and the United States were the sources of the convalescent and acute COVID-19 samples. T cells, B-cell-depleted T cells, or PBMCs provided the cDNA or gDNA that served as material.

V lost 2 bases and J 5 bases, leaving 17 bases between the germline ends. Germline assignment: CDR1 MNHNS and CDR2 SASEGT. The CDR3 is 16 amino acids. As originally analysed: Amplification from reference gene primers served as the basis for estimated nucleated cell counts. The data were produced by immunoSEQ multiplex PCR, yet TCRdb's version contains in-frame clones alone and is incomplete. V and J calls and clone size follow that table, whereas D and trimming were derived from the DNA. Among roughly 100,000 clones listed, around 81% were seen once. This sequence originates from a man aged 80 or over with acute or convalescent COVID-19. The sequenced sample consisted of peripheral blood. The chain combines TRBV6-1 with TRBJ2-3; the D gene is possibly TRBD1 (6 bases). The chain's CDR3 is CASSERTGMVVDTQYF. As DNA, the CDR3 is TGTGCCAGCAGTGAAAGAACAGGGATGGTTGTAGATACGCAGTATTTT.